This T cell receptor beta chain was retrieved from a study of blood T cell repertoires in COVID-19. Across the whole study: The cDNA or gDNA used as material had been derived from T cells, B-cell-depleted T cells, or PBMCs.

The CDR3 has 13 amino acids. The ends were cut back, 4 bases at V and 4 bases at J, with 13 bases in the middle. CDR1 and CDR2 (germline): GTSNPN, SVGIG (reference sequence). Method: immunoSEQ multiplex PCR; TCRdb's copy keeps in-frame clones and lacks some. The sample lists roughly 170,000 clones, around 84% occurring once. The sequence came from a middle-aged man with active or convalescent COVID-19. Sequenced: peripheral blood. The chain recombines TRBV30 with TRBJ1-1; tentative D call: TRBD1 (5 bases). This chain's CDR3 is CAWIGEGFTEAFF. The CDR3, as DNA: TGTGCCTGGATCGGGGAGGGGTTCACTGAAGCTTTCTTT.